This passage covers 18 T cell receptor beta chains from one sample sequenced in a study of T cells in Graves' hyperthyroidism and ophthalmopathy. Amplification of TCR beta CDR3 regions used RNA as the template. During a first-round RT-PCR of the TCR CDR3, the HTBI primer set was used. MiXCR was run by TCRdb on the multiplex PCR reads, yielding one entry per CDR3 protein. The data hold more than 550,000 distinct CDR3 sequences, with roughly 17% observed a single time. Sequencing was carried out using blood. The receptor source for this set is a man aged 45-65 years with Graves' hyperthyroidism.

The table lists this clonotype with many counts. CDR3 bases: TGCGCCAGCAGCTCCCAGACAGGGGGCGGGCCTGAAGCTTTCTTT. Amino acid sequence: CASSSQTGGGPEAFF. The chain combines TRBV5-1 with TRBJ1-1, with TRBD1 identical over 10 bases. CDR3 length equals 15 residues. V shed 3 bases, J shed 6 bases, and the junction held 8 bases outside the gene matches. Germline V gene sequence: CDR1 SGHRS, CDR2 YFSETQ. The full variable domain, in which reference TRBV5-1 and TRBJ1-1 provide the parts outside the CDR3, is KAGVTQTPRYLIKTRGQQVTLSCSPISGHRSVSWYQQTPGQGLQFLFEYFSETQRNKGNFPGRFSGRQFSNSRSEMNVSTLELGDSALYLCASSSQTGGGPEAFFGQGTRLTVV.

V gene TRBV9 combines with J gene TRBJ2-7, with 8 bases identical to TRBD1. The CDR3 covers 15 residues. V shed 4 bases and J 3 bases; nucleotides not matched to a gene: 9. From germline, CDR1 is SGDLS and CDR2 YYNGEE. This CDR3 is CASSLLPGQDYEQYF. The CDR3, as DNA: TGTGCCAGCAGCCTTTTACCGGGACAGGACTACGAGCAGTACTTC.

This clonotype was seen at least ten times. The CDR3 bases are TGCAGTGCTGGAGGATTCTATGAGCAGTTCTTC. This codes for CSAGGFYEQFF. The chain couples TRBV20-1 to TRBJ2-1, with TRBD2 as a possible D gene (5 bases). Germline V lookup: CDR1 DFQATT, CDR2 SNEGSKA (reference sequence). V was trimmed by 5 bases and J by 8 bases, leaving 10 bases between them. The CDR3 loop spans 11 amino acids.

This clonotype was seen repeatedly, ten times or more. The chain has TRBV18 and TRBJ1-1; D unclear. This CDR3 comprises 13 residues. CDR1 is KGHSH and CDR2 is LQKENI in the germline V gene. The ends were cut back, 3 bases at V and 5 bases at J, with 10 bases in the middle. CDR3 loop: CASSPTDGTEAFF. Written as DNA, the CDR3 is TGTGCCAGCTCACCCACGGACGGTACTGAAGCTTTCTTT.

At least ten counts were recorded for this clonotype. The gene calls are TRBV29-1 and TRBJ2-5; D call uncertain. The CDR3 totals 11 residues. V dropped 6 bases and J dropped 3 bases, with 8 bases sitting between them. Germline V CDR1 and CDR2: SQVTM, ANQGSEA. The CDR3 loop is CSVGSEETQYF. CDR3 sequence (DNA): TGCAGCGTAGGGTCAGAAGAGACCCAGTACTTC.

This clonotype was picked up a small number of times. This sequence joins TRBV3-1 and TRBJ2-3; 10 bases map to TRBD1. J lost 5 bases, V lost 4 bases, and 6 bases had no gene match. CDR1 and CDR2 (germline): LGHDT, YNNKEL (reference sequence). The CDR3 sequence is 15 residues long. The CDR3, as DNA: TGTGCCAGCAGCCGAAAACGGACAGGGGGAGATACGCAGTATTTT. Residues: CASSRKRTGGDTQYF.

The J gene is TRBJ1-2, the V gene TRBV4-3; D is possibly TRBD1 (5 bases). Trimming shortened V by 0 bases and J by 4 bases, and 12 bases separated the two germline ends. Germline V CDR1 and CDR2: LGHNA, YSLEER. This CDR3 has 15 amino acids. The CDR3 spells CASSQDQDRGYGYTF. CDR3 nucleotides: TGCGCCAGCAGCCAAGATCAGGATAGGGGCTATGGCTACACCTTC.

This clonotype has at least ten counts. This sequence joins TRBV18 and TRBJ2-7; no clear D. From germline, CDR1 is KGHSH and CDR2 LQKENI. The CDR3 sequence is 13 residues long. The germline V and J ends were trimmed by 1 base and 7 bases, with 11 bases remaining between them. This CDR3 is CASSPQGTREQYF. In DNA form, the CDR3 reads TGTGCCAGCTCACCACAGGGTACGAGGGAGCAGTACTTC.

The sample holds many counts of this clonotype. J is TRBJ2-1 and V is TRBV28; D uncertain. Germline V gives CDR1 MDHEN, CDR2 SYDVKM. The CDR3 spans 13 residues. V dropped 5 bases and J dropped 5 bases, with 10 bases sitting between them. The CDR3 nucleotides read TGTGCCAGCAGTCCGATACGGAACAATGAGCAGTTCTTC. Its protein product is CASSPIRNNEQFF. The entire variable domain, with the rest obtained from reference TRBV28 and TRBJ2-1, is as follows: DVKVTQSSRYLVKRTGEKVFLECVQDMDHENMFWYRQDPGLGLRLIYFSYDVKMKEKGDIPEGYSVSREKKERFSLILESASTNQTSMYLCASSPIRNNEQFFGPGTRLTVL.

This clonotype occurred many times. The chain combines TRBV3-1 with TRBJ2-3, with TRBD2 identical over 10 bases. The CDR3 runs to 16 residues. CDR1 is LGHDT, CDR2 YNNKEL, per germline (reference sequence). V was clipped by 3 bases and J by 4 bases; unmatched bases: 7. CDR3 sequence: CASSQAGTSAADTQYF. In DNA form, the CDR3 reads TGTGCCAGCAGCCAGGCCGGGACTAGCGCCGCAGATACGCAGTATTTT.

Note on this clonotype: An end of the junction differs from the germline gene, which may be a read error. This sequence joins TRBV5-4 and TRBJ2-7; D is possibly TRBD1 or TRBD2 (5 bases each). Germline V CDR1 and CDR2: SGHNT, YYREEE (reference sequence). The CDR3 loop spans 14 amino acids. CDR3 residues: CVSSLSWGTYEQYF. CDR3 nucleotide sequence: TGTGTCAGCAGCTTGTCGTGGGGGACCTACGAGCAGTACTTC. The whole variable domain, filled in from reference TRBV5-4 and TRBJ2-7, reads ETGVTQSPTHLIKTRGQQVTLRCSSQSGHNTVSWYQQALGQGPQFIFQYYREEENGRGNFPPRFSGLQFPNYSSELNVNALELDDSALYLCVSSLSWGTYEQYFGPGTRLTVT.

The V and J genes are TRBV4-3 and TRBJ2-1, with D uncertain. Per germline, CDR1 LGHNA and CDR2 YSLEER. CDR3 length: 14 amino acids. The V end lost 0 bases, the J end lost 10 bases, and 13 bases lay between the germline ends. The CDR3 sequence: CASSQDRVKGEQFF. The CDR3 bases are TGCGCCAGCAGCCAAGATAGAGTAAAAGGAGAGCAGTTCTTC.

CDR3 sequence (DNA): TGTGCCAGCAGCCAAGGGGACAGGTACTACGAGCAGTACTTC. It specifies CASSQGDRYYEQYF. The chain joins TRBV3-1 to TRBJ2-7; 8 nucleotides align to TRBD1. Trimming at V came to 1 base and at J to 3 bases, leaving 2 bases not matched to a gene. Germline V CDR1 and CDR2: LGHDT, YNNKEL (reference sequence). This CDR3 is built from 14 residues.

This sequence joins TRBV19 and TRBJ2-5, with D possibly TRBD1 on 6 matching bases. The CDR3 is 15 residues long. Trimming removed 4 bases from V and 5 bases from J, with 17 bases in between. Germline-derived CDR1 and CDR2 are LNHDA and SQIVND (reference sequence). CDR3 sequence: CASSTNREVRETQYF. The CDR3 nucleotides are TGTGCCAGTAGTACGAACAGGGAAGTTAGGGAGACCCAGTACTTC.

The V gene is TRBV6-1, the J gene TRBJ2-7; D not certain. The CDR3 loop spans 15 amino acids. Germline V gene data show CDR1 as MNHNS and CDR2 as SASEGT. Trimming left V 10 bases short and J 1 base short, with 20 bases between. The CDR3: CATLYVPGFSYEQYF. The CDR3 DNA sequence: TGTGCCACGCTTTACGTTCCGGGTTTTTCCTACGAGCAGTACTTC.

For the CDR3, the DNA is TGTGCCAGCAGCAGAAACAAGGGCACTGAAGCTTTCTTT. Amino acids: CASSRNKGTEAFF. The rearrangement uses TRBV12-3 or TRBV12-4 and TRBJ1-1; D not resolved. V shed 6 bases and J shed 4 bases, with 12 bases lying between them. The CDR3 has 13 amino acids.

This clonotype was observed many times. The CDR3 bases are TGTGCCAGCAGTTCAACCGGGACAGGGAGGACAGATACGCAGTATTTT. Encoded protein: CASSSTGTGRTDTQYF. V usage is TRBV28 and J usage is TRBJ2-3; 9 nucleotides line up with TRBD1. The CDR3 length is 16 residues. J lost 3 bases, V lost 4 bases, and 8 bases had no gene match. Germline V gene lookup returns CDR1 MDHEN and CDR2 SYDVKM.

This clonotype was detected a few times. The chain joins TRBV19 to TRBJ1-4; D unclear. CDR3 length equals 16 residues. CDR1 LNHDA and CDR2 SQIVND come from the germline V gene (reference sequence). Trimming removed 1 base at V and 6 bases at J, with 15 bases between. CDR3 residues: CASSIGYSGGYEKLFF. In nucleotides, the CDR3 is TGTGCCAGTAGTATAGGGTACTCCGGCGGGTATGAAAAACTGTTTTTT.